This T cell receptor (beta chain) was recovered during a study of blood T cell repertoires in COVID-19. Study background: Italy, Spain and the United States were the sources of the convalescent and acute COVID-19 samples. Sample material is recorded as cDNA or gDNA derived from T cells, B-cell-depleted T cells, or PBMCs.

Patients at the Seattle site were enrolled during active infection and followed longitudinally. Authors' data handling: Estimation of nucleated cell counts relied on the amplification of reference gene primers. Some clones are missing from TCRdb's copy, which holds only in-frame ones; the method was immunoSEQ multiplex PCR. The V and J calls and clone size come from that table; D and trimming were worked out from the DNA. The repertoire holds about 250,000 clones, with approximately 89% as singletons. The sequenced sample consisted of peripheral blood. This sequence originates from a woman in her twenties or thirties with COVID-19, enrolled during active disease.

For the CDR3, the DNA is TGCGCCAGCAGCTCCGTCGGGGGGACCTATGGCTACACCTTC. It translates to CASSSVGGTYGYTF. The genes are TRBV4-1 and TRBJ1-2, with D possibly TRBD1 on 5 matching bases. V was cut by 5 bases and J by 4 bases, with 14 bases left in between. Germline-derived CDR1 and CDR2 are MGHRA and YSYEKL. The CDR3 sequence is 14 residues long.